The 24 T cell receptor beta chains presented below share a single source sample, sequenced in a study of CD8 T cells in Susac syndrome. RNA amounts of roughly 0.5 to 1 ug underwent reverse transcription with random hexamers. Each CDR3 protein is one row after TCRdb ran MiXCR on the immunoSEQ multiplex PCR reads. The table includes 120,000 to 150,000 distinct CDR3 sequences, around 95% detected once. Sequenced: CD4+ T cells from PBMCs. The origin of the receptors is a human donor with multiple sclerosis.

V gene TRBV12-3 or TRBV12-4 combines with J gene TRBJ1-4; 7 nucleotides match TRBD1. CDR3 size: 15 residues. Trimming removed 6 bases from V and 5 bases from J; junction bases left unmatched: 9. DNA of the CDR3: TGTGCCAGCAGGGACCGCGGGACAGACAATGAAAAACTGTTTTTT. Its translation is CASRDRGTDNEKLFF.

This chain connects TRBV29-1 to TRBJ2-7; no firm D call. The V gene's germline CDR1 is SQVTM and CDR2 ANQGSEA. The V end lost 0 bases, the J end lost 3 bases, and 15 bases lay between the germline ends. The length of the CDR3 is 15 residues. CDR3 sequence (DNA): TGCAGCGTTGAAGACCCCAGGACCGGTGGCTACGAGCAGTACTTC. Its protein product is CSVEDPRTGGYEQYF.

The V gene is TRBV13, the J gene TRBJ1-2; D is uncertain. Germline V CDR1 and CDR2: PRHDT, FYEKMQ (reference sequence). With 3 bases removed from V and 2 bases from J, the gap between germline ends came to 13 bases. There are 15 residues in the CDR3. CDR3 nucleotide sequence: TGTGCCAGCAGCTTCGATTATCCAGTAAACTATGGCTACACCTTC. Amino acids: CASSFDYPVNYGYTF.

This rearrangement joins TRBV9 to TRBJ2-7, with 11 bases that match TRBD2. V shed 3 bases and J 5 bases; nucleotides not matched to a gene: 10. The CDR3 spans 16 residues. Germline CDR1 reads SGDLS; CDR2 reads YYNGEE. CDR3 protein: CASSAVPLAGGDEQYF. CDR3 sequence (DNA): TGTGCCAGCAGCGCCGTGCCGCTAGCGGGAGGAGACGAGCAGTACTTC.

CDR3 in amino acids: CASSGMAQYF. The CDR3 coding sequence is TGTGCCAGCAGTGGTATGGCCCAGTACTTC. The chain is built from TRBV28 and TRBJ2-5; no firm D call. With 5 bases removed from V and 9 bases from J, the gap between germline ends came to 7 bases. Germline V gene lookup returns CDR1 MDHEN and CDR2 SYDVKM. The CDR3 is 10 residues long.

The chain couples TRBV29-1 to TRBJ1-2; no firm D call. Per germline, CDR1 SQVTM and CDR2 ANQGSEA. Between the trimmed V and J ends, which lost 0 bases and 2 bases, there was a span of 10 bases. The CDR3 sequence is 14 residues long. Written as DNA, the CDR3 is TGCAGCGTTGAAGATAGAGGTGGAAACTATGGCTACACCTTC. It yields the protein CSVEDRGGNYGYTF.

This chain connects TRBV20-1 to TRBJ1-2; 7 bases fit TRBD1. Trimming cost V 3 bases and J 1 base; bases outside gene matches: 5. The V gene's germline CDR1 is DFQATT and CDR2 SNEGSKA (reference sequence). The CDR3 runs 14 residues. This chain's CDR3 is CSARTGRGNYGYTF. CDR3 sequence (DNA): TGCAGTGCTAGGACAGGGAGGGGTAACTATGGCTACACCTTC.

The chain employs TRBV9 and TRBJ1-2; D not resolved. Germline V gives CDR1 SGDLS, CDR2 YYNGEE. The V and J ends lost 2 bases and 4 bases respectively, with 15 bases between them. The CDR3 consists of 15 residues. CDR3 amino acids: CASSVGPVPSYGYTF. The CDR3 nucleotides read TGTGCCAGCAGCGTCGGGCCGGTCCCTTCCTATGGCTACACCTTC.

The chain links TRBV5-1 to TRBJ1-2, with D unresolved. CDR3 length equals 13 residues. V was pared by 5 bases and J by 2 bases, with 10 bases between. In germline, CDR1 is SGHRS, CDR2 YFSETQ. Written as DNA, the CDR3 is TGCGCCAGCAGTAGGGATTTCAACTATGGCTACACCTTC. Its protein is CASSRDFNYGYTF.

Here the CDR3 DNA reads TGTGCCACCAGCAGGAAAGGGGGCGGCGAGCCCCAGCATTTT. Its protein is CATSRKGGGEPQHF. The genes are TRBV15 and TRBJ1-5; 7 bases match TRBD1. With 3 bases clipped from V and 8 bases from J, the junction kept 7 bases outside the gene matches. This CDR3 is built from 14 residues. Per the germline V gene, CDR1 is LNHNV and CDR2 is YYDKDF (reference sequence).

CDR3 amino acids: CASSLSTSGSDTQYF. The CDR3 DNA reads as TGTGCCAGCAGCTTATCGACTAGCGGGAGCGATACGCAGTATTTT. The chain uses TRBV7-9 and TRBJ2-3; TRBD2 agrees at 12 bases. The V gene's germline CDR1 is SEHNR and CDR2 FQNEAQ (reference sequence). The CDR3 covers 15 residues. The J segment lost 6 bases and the V segment lost 2 bases, leaving 3 bases of the junction unmatched.

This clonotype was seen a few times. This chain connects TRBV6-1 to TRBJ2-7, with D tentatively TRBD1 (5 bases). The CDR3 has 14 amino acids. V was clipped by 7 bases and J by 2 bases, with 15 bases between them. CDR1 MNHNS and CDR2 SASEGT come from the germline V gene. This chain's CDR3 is CASIQGNVPYEQYF. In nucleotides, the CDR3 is TGTGCCAGCATCCAGGGCAACGTTCCCTACGAGCAGTACTTC.

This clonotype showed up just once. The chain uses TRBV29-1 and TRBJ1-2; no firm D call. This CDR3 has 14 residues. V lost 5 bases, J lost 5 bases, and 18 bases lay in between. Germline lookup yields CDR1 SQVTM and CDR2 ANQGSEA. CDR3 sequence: CSVSIGGGRYGYTF. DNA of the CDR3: TGCAGCGTTAGTATCGGCGGAGGGCGGTATGGCTACACCTTC.

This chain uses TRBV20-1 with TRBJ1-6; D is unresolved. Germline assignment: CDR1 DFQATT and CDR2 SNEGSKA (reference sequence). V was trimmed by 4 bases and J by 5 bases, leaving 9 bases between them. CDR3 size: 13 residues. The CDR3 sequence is CSATKGHNSPLHF. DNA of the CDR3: TGCAGTGCTACTAAAGGCCATAATTCACCCCTCCACTTT.

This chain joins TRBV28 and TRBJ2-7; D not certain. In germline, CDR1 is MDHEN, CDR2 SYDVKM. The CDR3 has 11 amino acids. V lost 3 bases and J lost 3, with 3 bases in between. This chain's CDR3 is CASSFNYEQYF. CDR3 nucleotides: TGTGCCAGCAGTTTTAACTACGAGCAGTACTTC.

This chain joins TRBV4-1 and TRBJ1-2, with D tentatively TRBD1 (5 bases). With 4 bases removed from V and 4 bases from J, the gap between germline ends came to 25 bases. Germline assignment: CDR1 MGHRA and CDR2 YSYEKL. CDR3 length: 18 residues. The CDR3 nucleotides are TGCGCCAGCAGCCTCGAATGGGACGGAGTGGTAACGAGCTATGGCTACACCTTC. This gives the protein CASSLEWDGVVTSYGYTF.

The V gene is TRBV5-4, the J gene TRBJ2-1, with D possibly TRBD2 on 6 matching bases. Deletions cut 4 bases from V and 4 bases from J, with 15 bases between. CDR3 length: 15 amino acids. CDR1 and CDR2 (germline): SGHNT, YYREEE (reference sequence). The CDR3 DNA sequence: TGTGCCAGCAGCCAAGGCGGGGCACGATACAATGAGCAGTTCTTC. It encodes CASSQGGARYNEQFF.

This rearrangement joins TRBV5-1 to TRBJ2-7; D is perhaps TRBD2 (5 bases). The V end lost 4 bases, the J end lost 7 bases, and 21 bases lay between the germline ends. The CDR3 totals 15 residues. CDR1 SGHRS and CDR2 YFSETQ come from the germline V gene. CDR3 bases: TGCGCCAGCAGCCCTTGGAATACGGCAACGGGGGAGCAGTACTTC. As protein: CASSPWNTATGEQYF.

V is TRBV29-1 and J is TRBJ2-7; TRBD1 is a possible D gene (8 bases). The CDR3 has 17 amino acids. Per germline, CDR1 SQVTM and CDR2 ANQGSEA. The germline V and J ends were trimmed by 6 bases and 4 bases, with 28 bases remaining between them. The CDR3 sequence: CSVNPTGVKAGVYEQYF. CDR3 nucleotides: TGCAGCGTCAACCCGACAGGGGTGAAGGCGGGGGTTTACGAGCAGTACTTC.

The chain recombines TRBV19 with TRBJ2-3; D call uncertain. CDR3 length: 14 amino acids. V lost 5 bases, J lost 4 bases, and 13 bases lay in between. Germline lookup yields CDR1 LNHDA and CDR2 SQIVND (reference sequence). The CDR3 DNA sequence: TGTGCCAGTAGTGCCCCGCCTCAGGCAGATACGCAGTATTTT. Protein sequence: CASSAPPQADTQYF.

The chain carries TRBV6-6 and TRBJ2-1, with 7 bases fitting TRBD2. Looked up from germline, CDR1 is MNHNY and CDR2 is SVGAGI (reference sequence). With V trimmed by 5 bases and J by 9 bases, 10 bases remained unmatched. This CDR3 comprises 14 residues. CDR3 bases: TGTGCCAGCAGTGCCCTCCGGGGGGAAACTGAGCAGTTCTTC. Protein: CASSALRGETEQFF.

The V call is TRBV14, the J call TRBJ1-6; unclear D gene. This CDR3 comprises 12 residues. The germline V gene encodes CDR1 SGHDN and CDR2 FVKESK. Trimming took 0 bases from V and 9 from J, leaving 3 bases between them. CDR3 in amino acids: CASSQDVSPLHF. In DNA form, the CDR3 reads TGTGCCAGCAGCCAAGATGTTTCACCCCTCCACTTT.

The DNA of the CDR3 is TGTGCCAGCAGCTCGGGACTAGCGGGGGCGTTCTTC. Protein: CASSSGLAGAFF. V is TRBV7-2 and J is TRBJ2-1; 14 positions agree with TRBD2. The CDR3 length is 12 residues. Germline V gives CDR1 SGHTA, CDR2 FQGNSA. V shed 4 bases, J shed 15 bases, and the junction held 2 bases outside the gene matches.

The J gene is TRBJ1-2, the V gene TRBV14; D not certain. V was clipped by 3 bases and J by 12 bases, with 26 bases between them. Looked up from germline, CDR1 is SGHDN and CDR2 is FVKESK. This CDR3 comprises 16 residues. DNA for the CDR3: TGTGCCAGCAGCCACCCCATTGGAGGAGTTTGGGAGTTTCACACCTTC. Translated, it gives CASSHPIGGVWEFHTF.